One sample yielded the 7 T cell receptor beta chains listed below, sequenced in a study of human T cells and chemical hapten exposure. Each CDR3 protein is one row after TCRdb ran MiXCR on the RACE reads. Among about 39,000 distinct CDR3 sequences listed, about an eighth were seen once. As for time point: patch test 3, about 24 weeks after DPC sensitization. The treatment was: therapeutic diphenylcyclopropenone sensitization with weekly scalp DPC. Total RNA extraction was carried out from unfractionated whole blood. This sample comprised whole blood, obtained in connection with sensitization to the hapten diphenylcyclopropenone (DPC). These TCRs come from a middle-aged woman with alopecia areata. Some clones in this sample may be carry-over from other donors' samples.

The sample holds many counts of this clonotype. The CDR3 loop reads CASTQGGGAGELFF. CDR3 DNA sequence: TGTGCCAGTACCCAGGGAGGTGGGGCCGGGGAGCTGTTTTTT. This chain connects TRBV19 to TRBJ2-2, with D tentatively TRBD2 (6 bases). V lost 7 bases and J 6 bases, leaving 15 bases between the germline ends. Germline CDR1 is LNHDA and CDR2 is SQIVND (reference sequence). The CDR3 spans 14 residues.

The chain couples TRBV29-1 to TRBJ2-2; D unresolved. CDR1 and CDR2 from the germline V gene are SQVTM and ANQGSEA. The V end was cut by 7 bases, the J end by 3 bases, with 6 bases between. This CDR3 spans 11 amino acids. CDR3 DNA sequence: TGCAGCGGGCAGGACACCGGGGAGCTGTTTTTT. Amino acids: CSGQDTGELFF.

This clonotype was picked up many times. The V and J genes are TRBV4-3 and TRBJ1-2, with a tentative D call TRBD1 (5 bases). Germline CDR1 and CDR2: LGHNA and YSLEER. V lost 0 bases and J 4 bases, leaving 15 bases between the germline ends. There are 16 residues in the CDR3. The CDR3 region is CASSQDLEGRGYGYTF. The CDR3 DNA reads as TGCGCCAGCAGCCAAGATTTGGAGGGACGGGGCTATGGCTACACCTTC.

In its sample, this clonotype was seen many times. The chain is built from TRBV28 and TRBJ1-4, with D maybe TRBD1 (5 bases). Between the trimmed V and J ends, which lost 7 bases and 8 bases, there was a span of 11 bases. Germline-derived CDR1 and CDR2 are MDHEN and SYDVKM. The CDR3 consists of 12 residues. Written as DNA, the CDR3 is TGTGCCAGCAAGGAGGGGAGCGAAAAACTGTTTTTT. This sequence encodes CASKEGSEKLFF.

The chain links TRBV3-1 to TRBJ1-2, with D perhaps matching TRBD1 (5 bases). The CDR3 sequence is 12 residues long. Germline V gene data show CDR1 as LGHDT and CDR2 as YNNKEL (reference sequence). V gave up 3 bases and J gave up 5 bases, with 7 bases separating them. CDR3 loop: CASSQGEYGYTF. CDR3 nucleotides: TGTGCCAGCAGCCAGGGGGAGTATGGCTACACCTTC.

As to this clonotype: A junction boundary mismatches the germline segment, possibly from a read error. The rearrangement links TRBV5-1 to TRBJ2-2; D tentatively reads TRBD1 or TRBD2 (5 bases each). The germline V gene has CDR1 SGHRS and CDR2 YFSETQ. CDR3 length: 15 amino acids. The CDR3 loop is CASNIRTGNTGELCF. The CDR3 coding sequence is TGCGCCAGCAACATTAGAACAGGAAACACCGGGGAGCTGTGTTTT.

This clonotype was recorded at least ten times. The CDR3 DNA is TGTGCCAGCAGCTTAGATCTGAGGCAGGGTGGAACTGAAGCTTTCTTT. Its protein product is CASSLDLRQGGTEAFF. The rearrangement uses TRBV11-2 and TRBJ1-1; perhaps TRBD1 as D (5 bases). V lost 0 bases, J lost 5 bases, and 16 bases lay in between. Germline CDR1 SGHAT, CDR2 FQNNGV. The length of the CDR3 is 16 residues. Complete variable domain (other parts from reference TRBV11-2 and TRBJ1-1): EAGVAQSPRYKIIEKRQSVAFWCNPISGHATLYWYQQILGQGPKLLIQFQNNGVVDDSQLPKDRFSAERLKGVDSTLKIQPAKLEDSAVYLCASSLDLRQGGTEAFFGQGTRLTVV.